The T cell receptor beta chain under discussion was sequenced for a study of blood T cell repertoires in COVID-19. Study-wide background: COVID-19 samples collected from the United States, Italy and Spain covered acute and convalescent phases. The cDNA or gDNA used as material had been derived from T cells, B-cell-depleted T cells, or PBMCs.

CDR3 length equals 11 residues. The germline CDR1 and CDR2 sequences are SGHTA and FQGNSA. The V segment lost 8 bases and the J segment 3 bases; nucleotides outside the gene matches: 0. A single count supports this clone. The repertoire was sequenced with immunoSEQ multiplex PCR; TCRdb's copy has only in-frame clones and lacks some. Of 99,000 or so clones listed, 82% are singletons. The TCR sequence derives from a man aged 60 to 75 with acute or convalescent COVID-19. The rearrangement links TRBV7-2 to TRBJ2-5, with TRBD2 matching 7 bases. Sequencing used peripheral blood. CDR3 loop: CASGREETQYF. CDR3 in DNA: TGTGCCAGCGGGAGGGAAGAGACCCAGTACTTC.